These 26 T cell receptor beta chains originate from one sample sequenced in a study of blood T cell repertoires in COVID-19. The table came from immunoSEQ multiplex PCR; TCRdb's copy has only in-frame clones and leaves some out. The table lists hundreds of thousands of clones, approximately 86% of them singletons. Specimen: PBMCs or T cells enriched from blood (not recorded which). These receptors came from a woman in her 40s with acute COVID-19.

The J gene is TRBJ2-1, the V gene TRBV3-1 (or the pseudogene TRBV3-2), with D hard to call. The CDR3 extends over 12 amino acids. V was cut by 1 base and J by 8 bases, with 6 bases left in between. Germline-derived CDR1 and CDR2 are LGHDT and YNNKEL (reference sequence). The DNA of the CDR3 is TGTGCCAGCAGCCAAGGACAACATGAGCAGTTCTTC. It codes for CASSQGQHEQFF.

The J gene is TRBJ1-1, the V gene TRBV29-1; D possibly corresponds to TRBD1 (6 bases). Germline CDR1 and CDR2: SQVTM and ANQGSEA. This CDR3 region has 13 residues. V was trimmed by 3 bases and J by 1 base, leaving 9 bases between them. The CDR3 here is CSVDGQPNTEAFF. Written as DNA, the CDR3 is TGCAGCGTTGACGGACAGCCGAACACTGAAGCTTTCTTT.

The gene calls are TRBV25-1 and TRBJ2-2; 9 bases map to TRBD1. The germline V gene encodes CDR1 MGHDK and CDR2 SYGVNS. The CDR3 length is 15 residues. With 3 bases clipped from V and 6 bases from J, the junction kept 5 bases outside the gene matches. The CDR3 loop reads CASSDMTGGPGELFF. CDR3 sequence (DNA): TGTGCCAGCAGTGATATGACAGGGGGGCCCGGGGAGCTGTTTTTT.

The chain links TRBV19 to TRBJ1-2; 11 bases match TRBD1. This CDR3 spans 14 amino acids. Germline CDR1 reads LNHDA; CDR2 reads SQIVND (reference sequence). V dropped 3 bases and J dropped 4; count of bases not matched to a gene: 1. The CDR3, as DNA: TGTGCCAGTAGTATGGACAGGGGGCTCTATGGCTACACCTTC. Encoded protein: CASSMDRGLYGYTF.

The chain carries TRBV28 and TRBJ2-1, with 8 bases matching TRBD1. The germline CDR1 and CDR2 sequences are MDHEN and SYDVKM. The J segment lost 5 bases and the V segment lost 5 bases, leaving 8 bases of the junction unmatched. CDR3 length: 15 amino acids. CDR3 sequence (DNA): TGTGCCAGCAGTACGTCAGGGGGCGCGAACAATGAGCAGTTCTTC. Its translation: CASSTSGGANNEQFF.

V is TRBV28 and J is TRBJ2-5, with TRBD2 matching 11 bases. Germline CDR1 and CDR2: MDHEN and SYDVKM. J lost 3 bases, V lost 8 bases, and 8 bases had no gene match. The CDR3 consists of 15 residues. CDR3 sequence (DNA): TGTGCCAGCGGGGTGATAGCGGGAGGGAAAGAGACCCAGTACTTC. As protein: CASGVIAGGKETQYF.

This chain connects TRBV20-1 to TRBJ2-3, with 11 bases identical to TRBD2. With 3 bases clipped from V and 3 bases from J, the junction kept 8 bases outside the gene matches. Germline V CDR1 and CDR2: DFQATT, SNEGSKA (reference sequence). The CDR3 runs 16 residues. CDR3 loop: CSASETTSGVTDTQYF. The CDR3, as DNA: TGCAGTGCTAGTGAGACGACTAGCGGGGTAACAGATACGCAGTATTTT.

The chain's CDR3 is CASSYAPGHNSNQPQHF. The DNA for the CDR3 is TGTGCCAGCAGTTATGCACCGGGACACAATAGCAATCAGCCCCAGCATTTT. V and J are TRBV28 and TRBJ1-5; D possibly corresponds to TRBD1 (6 bases). From germline, CDR1 is MDHEN and CDR2 SYDVKM. The CDR3 has 17 amino acids. Trimming shortened V by 4 bases and J by 0 bases, and 16 bases separated the two germline ends. Filled out from reference TRBV28 and TRBJ1-5, the complete variable domain reads DVKVTQSSRYLVKRTGEKVFLECVQDMDHENMFWYRQDPGLGLRLIYFSYDVKMKEKGDIPEGYSVSREKKERFSLILESASTNQTSMYLCASSYAPGHNSNQPQHFGDGTRLSIL.

This clone showed up just once. The V gene is TRBV28, the J gene TRBJ1-2; D uncertain. The CDR3 contains 11 residues. CDR1 and CDR2 from the germline V gene are MDHEN and SYDVKM. The germline V and J ends were trimmed by 4 bases and 8 bases, with 8 bases remaining between them. Here the CDR3 DNA reads TGTGCCAGCAGTTACAACGGGGGCTACACCTTC. Its protein is CASSYNGGYTF.

The V and J genes are TRBV3-1 (or the pseudogene TRBV3-2) and TRBJ2-7; D might be TRBD1 (6 bases). V lost 4 bases, J lost 3 bases, and 16 bases lay in between. Looked up from germline, CDR1 is LGHDT and CDR2 is YNNKEL (reference sequence). The CDR3 is 15 amino acids. The CDR3 region has the DNA TGTGCCAGCAGCCGATTATCCCAGGGGTTCTACGAGCAGTACTTC. Its translation is CASSRLSQGFYEQYF.

The rearrangement links TRBV11-2 to TRBJ2-7, with a tentative D call TRBD2 (6 bases). The length of the CDR3 is 15 residues. Germline V CDR1 and CDR2: SGHAT, FQNNGV. The V and J ends lost 1 base and 0 bases respectively, with 10 bases between them. The CDR3 DNA sequence: TGTGCCAGCAGCTTAGGGGTTAGCGGCTCCTACGAGCAGTACTTC. Protein sequence: CASSLGVSGSYEQYF.

The CDR3 DNA is TGTGCCAGCAGCCAAGATTTCCAGGGAAATGAGCAGTTCTTC. Translating gives CASSQDFQGNEQFF. This sequence joins TRBV4-2 and TRBJ2-1; TRBD1 might be the D (5 bases). This CDR3 is built from 14 residues. Trimming stripped 0 bases from V and 7 bases from J, with 10 bases between. Germline V gene sequence: CDR1 LGHNA, CDR2 YNFKEQ.

The chain is built from TRBV5-1 and TRBJ2-7, with D possibly TRBD1 on 6 matching bases. Trimming cost V 4 bases and J 3 bases, with 14 bases left between them. Germline V gene data show CDR1 as SGHRS and CDR2 as YFSETQ. The CDR3 extends over 14 amino acids. The CDR3 sequence is CASSPRDTYYEQYF. The CDR3 coding sequence is TGCGCCAGCAGCCCCCGGGACACCTACTACGAGCAGTACTTC.

This chain joins TRBV2 and TRBJ1-2; 9 bases are a match to TRBD1. V trimming: 6 bases; J trimming: 8 bases; junction bases outside the gene matches: 7. Per the germline V gene, CDR1 is SNHLY and CDR2 is FYNNEI. This CDR3 is 13 amino acids long. CDR3 amino acids: CASSVQGAGGYTF. The CDR3, as DNA: TGTGCCAGCAGCGTACAGGGGGCTGGAGGCTACACCTTC.

The rearrangement uses TRBV2 and TRBJ2-1; the match to TRBD2 covers 10 bases. J was trimmed by 5 bases and V by 3 bases; bases with no gene match: 4. The germline V gene encodes CDR1 SNHLY and CDR2 FYNNEI. This CDR3 spans 15 amino acids. CDR3 DNA sequence: TGTGCCAGCAGTGAGGGTAGCGGGAGGAACAATGAGCAGTTCTTC. It specifies CASSEGSGRNNEQFF.

The chain links TRBV27 to TRBJ1-2, with D perhaps matching TRBD1 (6 bases). Looked up from germline, CDR1 is MNHEY and CDR2 is SMNVEV (reference sequence). The CDR3 runs 14 residues. V was clipped by 3 bases and J by 8 bases, with 16 bases between them. The CDR3: CASSFSNTGLGYTF. The DNA for the CDR3 is TGTGCCAGCAGTTTCTCCAACACAGGGTTGGGCTACACCTTC.

The rearrangement links TRBV5-3 to TRBJ2-1, with TRBD2 matching 12 bases. TRBV5-3 is identified as an open reading frame with a role that is uncertain. J was trimmed by 10 bases and V by 4 bases; bases with no gene match: 12. The CDR3 runs to 16 residues. The CDR3 nucleotides are TGTGCCAGAAGCCCTCTGACTAGCGGGAGACTGTACGAGCAGTTCTTC. Its translation is CARSPLTSGRLYEQFF.

The J gene is TRBJ2-1, the V gene TRBV4-2; 10 bases line up with TRBD2. Germline V CDR1 and CDR2: LGHNA, YNFKEQ. This CDR3 is 19 amino acids long. With V trimmed by 7 bases and J by 0 bases, 15 bases remained unmatched. CDR3: CASKGGGTSAPSSYNEQFF. The CDR3, as DNA: TGTGCCAGCAAAGGGGGGGGGACTAGCGCCCCGAGCTCCTACAATGAGCAGTTCTTC.

The chain employs TRBV29-1 and TRBJ2-1; D unresolved. The CDR3 runs to 12 residues. Between the trimmed V and J ends, which lost 4 bases and 5 bases, there was a span of 9 bases. Germline CDR1 and CDR2: SQVTM and ANQGSEA. In DNA form, the CDR3 reads TGCAGCGTTGTACGCGCTCACAATGAGCAGTTCTTC. Translating gives CSVVRAHNEQFF.

The chain employs TRBV14 and TRBJ2-1, with D perhaps TRBD1 (6 bases). Germline V gene lookup returns CDR1 SGHDN and CDR2 FVKESK. The V and J ends lost 4 bases and 3 bases respectively, with 16 bases between them. The CDR3 covers 16 residues. Here the CDR3 reads CASSPPGHRNYNEQFF. CDR3 in DNA: TGTGCCAGCAGCCCACCGGGACATCGCAACTACAATGAGCAGTTCTTC.

The CDR3 nucleotides are TGTGCCAGTAGGCTGACAGGGAGCTCCTATAATTCACCCCTCCACTTT. Amino acids: CASRLTGSSYNSPLHF. The gene calls are TRBV19 and TRBJ1-6; 7 positions agree with TRBD1. V gave up 6 bases and J gave up 0 bases; unmatched junction bases: 5. CDR1 and CDR2 (germline): LNHDA, SQIVND (reference sequence). This CDR3 is 16 amino acids long.

V is TRBV7-8 and J is TRBJ2-5; D is unresolved. The CDR3 runs 11 residues. Germline CDR1 and CDR2: SGHVS and FQNEAQ. V lost 5 bases, J lost 6 bases, and 7 bases lay in between. This CDR3 reads CASSPRKTQYF. The CDR3, as DNA: TGTGCCAGCAGCCCCCGTAAGACCCAGTACTTC.

The V gene is TRBV10-2, the J gene TRBJ2-7; D might be TRBD2 (5 bases). CDR3 length equals 14 residues. From germline, CDR1 is WSHSY and CDR2 SAAADI. Between the trimmed V and J ends, which lost 6 bases and 0 bases, there was a span of 12 bases. This CDR3 is CASSKLGLSYEQYF. DNA for the CDR3: TGCGCCAGCAGCAAACTAGGACTCTCCTACGAGCAGTACTTC.

The genes are TRBV2 and TRBJ1-1, with TRBD1 matching 8 bases. The CDR3 consists of 13 residues. The junction had 5 bases not matched to a gene; V was cut back by 5 bases and J by 6 bases. Germline V lookup: CDR1 SNHLY, CDR2 FYNNEI. The chain's CDR3 is CASSPDRVAEAFF. In nucleotides, the CDR3 is TGTGCCAGCAGTCCGGACAGGGTCGCTGAAGCTTTCTTT.

The chain has TRBV28 and TRBJ1-5; no clear D gene. Germline lookup yields CDR1 MDHEN and CDR2 SYDVKM. Trimming removed 0 bases from V and 2 bases from J, with 5 bases in between. The CDR3 runs to 14 residues. CDR3 sequence (DNA): TGTGCCAGCAGTTTATGGCCAGGCAATCAGCCCCAGCATTTT. This gives the protein CASSLWPGNQPQHF.

The chain employs TRBV29-1 and TRBJ1-3; D not certain. The germline V gene encodes CDR1 SQVTM and CDR2 ANQGSEA. Between the trimmed V and J ends, which lost 6 bases and 0 bases, there was a span of 9 bases. This CDR3 has 13 amino acids. CDR3: CSVEEASGNTIYF. CDR3 nucleotides: TGCAGCGTCGAGGAGGCCTCTGGAAACACCATATATTTT.